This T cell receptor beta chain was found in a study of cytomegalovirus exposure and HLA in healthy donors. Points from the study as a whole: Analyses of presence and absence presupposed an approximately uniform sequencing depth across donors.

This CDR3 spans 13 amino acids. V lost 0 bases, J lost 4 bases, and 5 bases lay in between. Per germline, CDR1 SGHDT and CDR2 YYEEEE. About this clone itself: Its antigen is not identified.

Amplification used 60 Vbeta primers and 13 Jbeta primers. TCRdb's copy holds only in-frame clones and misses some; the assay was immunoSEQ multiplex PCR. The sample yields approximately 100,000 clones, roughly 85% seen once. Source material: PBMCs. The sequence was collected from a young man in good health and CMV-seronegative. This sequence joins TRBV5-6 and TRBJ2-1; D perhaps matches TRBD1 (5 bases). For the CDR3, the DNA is TGTGCCAGCAGCTTGGGACAGTACAATGAGCAGTTCTTC. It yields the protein CASSLGQYNEQFF.